This T cell receptor beta chain was sequenced during a study of T-cell reconstitution after alpha-beta-depleted transplantation in children. Study-wide results and caveats: T-cell counts and diversity at one year following transplant were attributed mainly to newly produced T cells.

For TCRbeta, the library was prepared with unique molecular identifiers. TCRdb reanalysed the PCR reads using MiXCR and keeps one entry per CDR3 protein. The sample consists of more than 200,000 distinct CDR3 sequences, around 25% of them appearing once. The CDR3 has 15 residues. This clonotype occurred a few times. As yet, its antigen is unknown. The sequenced sample was PBMCs, obtained before TCRalphabeta/CD19-depleted stem cell transplant. The receptor's source is a girl aged 2-10 years with Fanconi anemia, due to receive a stem cell transplant. V is TRBV21-1 and J is TRBJ1-4; the D call TRBD1 from the table was never checked on the DNA. TRBV21-1 is deemed a pseudogene. The CDR3 loop is CASSKTVLFNEKLFF. The CDR3 DNA reads as TGTGCCAGCAGCAAGACAGTGCTCTTTAATGAAAAACTGTTTTTT.